This T cell receptor (beta chain) is drawn from a study of beta chain features in type 1 diabetes. On the study more broadly: All samples combined gave around 100,000,000 sorted cells for examination.

With respect to this clone: No antigen is known for it.

General observations from the study: TCRB repertoires of naive, central memory and Treg cells appeared more similar among patients than among healthy donors. A moderate, significant TCRB CDR3 shortening appeared in type 1 diabetes across four CD4+ subsets.

Trimming cost V 5 bases and J 5 bases; bases outside gene matches: 9. Germline V gene lookup returns CDR1 SGHAT and CDR2 FQDESV (reference sequence). The CDR3 is made up of 16 amino acids. All of the isolated RNA was reverse transcribed, so expressed TCRB transcripts were sequenced. The assay was immunoSEQ multiplex PCR, and TCRdb's table has in-frame clones only and misses some. Among approximately 250,000 clones listed, 20% to 25% were seen once. Every participating donor gave one draw, a heparinised blood sample averaging approximately 110 mL. Sequencing used naive CD4+ T cells from blood. The V call is TRBV11-1, the J call TRBJ2-1, with 10 bases identical to TRBD2. The receptor was derived from a young woman with type 1 diabetes. CDR3 residues: CASSPPSGRWDNEQFF. The CDR3 DNA reads as TGTGCCAGCAGCCCCCCTAGCGGGAGATGGGACAATGAGCAGTTCTTC.